One and the same sample provided the 18 T cell receptor beta chains below, sequenced in a study of early T cells in non-severe SARS-CoV-2 infection. TCRdb re-derived calls from the 5' RACE reads in MiXCR, one entry per CDR3 protein. The profile shows some 49,000 distinct CDR3 sequences, 3.5% to 5% of them singletons. Sequencing was carried out using whole blood. The receptor source for this set is an adult who was a healthcare worker with PCR-confirmed SARS-CoV-2 infection or an uninfected control (not recorded which).

This clonotype has at least ten counts. The chain links TRBV20-1 to TRBJ1-4; the D gene is possibly TRBD1 (5 bases). Germline CDR1 DFQATT, CDR2 SNEGSKA (reference sequence). This CDR3 region has 13 residues. V was trimmed by 2 bases and J by 7 bases, leaving 11 bases between them. The CDR3 sequence: CSARPRTSEKLFF. Written as DNA, the CDR3 is TGCAGTGCTAGACCCCGGACAAGTGAAAAACTGTTTTTT.

This clonotype was detected a few times. The V call is TRBV3-1, the J call TRBJ1-6; D possibly corresponds to TRBD1 (5 bases). Looked up from germline, CDR1 is LGHDT and CDR2 is YNNKEL (reference sequence). Trimming pared 0 bases from V and 9 bases from J, leaving 15 bases between. This CDR3 contains 16 residues. The CDR3 nucleotides read TGTGCCAGCAGCCAAGATGTGGTTAGGGGCGGTTCACCCCTCCACTTT. Its translation: CASSQDVVRGGSPLHF.

This clonotype was recorded a few times. The gene calls are TRBV5-8 and TRBJ1-4, with 11 bases aligning to TRBD1. This CDR3 is built from 16 residues. Looked up from germline, CDR1 is SGHTS and CDR2 is YDEGEE. J gave up 7 bases and V 4 bases, and 9 bases lay outside the gene matches. CDR3 protein: CASSRKTGTGGEKLFF. In nucleotides, the CDR3 is TGTGCCAGCAGCCGTAAGACCGGGACAGGGGGTGAAAAACTGTTTTTT. The whole variable domain, filled in from reference TRBV5-8 and TRBJ1-4, reads EAGVTQSPTHLIKTRGQQATLRCSPISGHTSVYWYQQALGLGLQFLLWYDEGEERNRGNFPPRFSGRQFPNYSSELNVNALELEDSALYLCASSRKTGTGGEKLFFGSGTQLSVL.

This clonotype was seen repeatedly, ten times or more. The rearrangement links TRBV5-1 to TRBJ2-3; D not certain. Trimming took 0 bases from V and 0 from J, leaving 5 bases between them. Germline CDR1 SGHRS, CDR2 YFSETQ. The CDR3 extends over 14 amino acids. The CDR3 loop is CASSLGDSTDTQYF. CDR3 nucleotides: TGCGCCAGCAGCTTGGGAGACAGCACAGATACGCAGTATTTT. Full variable domain (rest looked up from reference TRBV5-1 and TRBJ2-3): KAGVTQTPRYLIKTRGQQVTLSCSPISGHRSVSWYQQTPGQGLQFLFEYFSETQRNKGNFPGRFSGRQFSNSRSEMNVSTLELGDSALYLCASSLGDSTDTQYFGPGTRLTVL.

This clonotype was recorded many times. The gene calls are TRBV30 and TRBJ2-3; 11 bases map to TRBD1. CDR1 and CDR2 (germline): GTSNPN, SVGIG (reference sequence). The length of the CDR3 is 14 residues. The junction had 4 bases not matched to a gene; V was cut back by 2 bases and J by 6 bases. CDR3 bases: TGTGCCTGGAGTACCGGGACAGGGGGGGATACGCAGTATTTT. Translated, it gives CAWSTGTGGDTQYF.

A few counts support this clonotype. The chain carries TRBV9 and TRBJ2-7; a weak D match, TRBD2 (5 bases). Germline CDR1 and CDR2: SGDLS and YYNGEE. The V and J ends lost 2 bases and 0 bases respectively, with 9 bases between them. The CDR3 is made up of 14 amino acids. The CDR3 protein is CASSVSGNSYEQYF. As DNA, the CDR3 is TGTGCCAGCAGCGTTTCCGGGAACTCCTACGAGCAGTACTTC. Based on the CDR3 plus reference TRBV9 and TRBJ2-7, the full variable domain is DSGVTQTPKHLITATGQRVTLRCSPRSGDLSVYWYQQSLDQGLQFLIQYYNGEERAKGNILERFSAQQFPDLHSELNLSSLELGDSALYFCASSVSGNSYEQYFGPGTRLTVT.

In its sample, this clonotype was seen many times. The V gene is TRBV6-5, the J gene TRBJ1-3; no definite D call. CDR1 is MNHEY and CDR2 is SVGAGI in the germline V gene. The germline V and J ends were trimmed by 2 bases and 0 bases, with 2 bases remaining between them. The CDR3 contains 13 residues. CDR3 nucleotide sequence: TGTGCCAGCAGTTACGACTCTGGAAACACCATATATTTT. It encodes CASSYDSGNTIYF.

This clonotype was seen repeatedly, ten times or more. The rearrangement uses TRBV18 and TRBJ2-3; 14 nucleotides agree with TRBD2. The J segment lost 4 bases and the V segment lost 3 bases, leaving 9 bases of the junction unmatched. CDR1 KGHSH and CDR2 LQKENI come from the germline V gene. The CDR3 consists of 18 residues. The CDR3 sequence: CASSPGLAGAGSPDTQYF. CDR3 nucleotide sequence: TGTGCCAGCTCACCGGGACTAGCGGGGGCCGGTTCACCAGATACGCAGTATTTT.

V and J are TRBV6-6 and TRBJ2-5; either TRBD1 or TRBD2 may supply D (5 bases each). This CDR3 region has 15 residues. CDR1 MNHNY and CDR2 SVGAGI come from the germline V gene (reference sequence). The V and J ends lost 6 bases and 5 bases respectively, with 19 bases between them. DNA of the CDR3: TGTGCCAGCAGCCCCAGGGTCGGGGTAGGGGAGACCCAGTACTTC. Protein: CASSPRVGVGETQYF.

This clonotype was found many times. V and J are TRBV4-1 and TRBJ2-7; D remains unclear. The CDR3 is 15 residues long. From germline, CDR1 is MGHRA and CDR2 YSYEKL. Trimming took 5 bases from V and 2 from J, leaving 16 bases between them. The CDR3 loop is CASSVAPTYTYEQYF. Here the CDR3 DNA reads TGCGCCAGCAGCGTAGCCCCGACGTACACCTACGAGCAGTACTTC.

This clonotype was detected ten times or more. The chain recombines TRBV7-2 with TRBJ1-5, with D unclear. With 3 bases removed from V and 4 bases from J, the gap between germline ends came to 13 bases. This CDR3 has 15 amino acids. CDR1 and CDR2 (germline): SGHTA, FQGNSA. CDR3 DNA sequence: TGTGCCAGCAGCTTTGACCGGGGTAGGAATCAGCCCCAGCATTTT. The encoded protein is CASSFDRGRNQPQHF. Based on the CDR3 plus reference TRBV7-2 and TRBJ1-5, the full variable domain is GAGVSQSPSNKVTEKGKDVELRCDPISGHTALYWYRQSLGQGLEFLIYFQGNSAPDKSGLPSDRFSAERTGGSVSTLTIQRTQQEDSAVYLCASSFDRGRNQPQHFGDGTRLSIL.

In this sample, this clonotype turned up many times. The rearrangement joins TRBV7-2 to TRBJ2-7; 9 bases agree with TRBD2. Trimming at V came to 0 bases and at J to 6 bases, leaving 9 bases not matched to a gene. CDR1 is SGHTA and CDR2 is FQGNSA in the germline V gene. The CDR3 consists of 16 residues. The CDR3 nucleotides read TGTGCCAGCAGCTTAGCCTTGGCGGGAGGGTCTGGCGAGCAGTACTTC. It codes for CASSLALAGGSGEQYF.

This clonotype is medium-sized. This chain connects TRBV5-1 to TRBJ2-4; D may be TRBD2 (6 bases). Germline V gives CDR1 SGHRS, CDR2 YFSETQ. The CDR3 loop spans 14 amino acids. The ends were cut back, 3 bases at V and 15 bases at J, with 22 bases in the middle. The CDR3, as DNA: TGCGCCAGCAGCTCGTTCCAGACCGGGGACTTCCCGTACTTC. This gives the protein CASSSFQTGDFPYF.

This clonotype was detected ten times or more. V is TRBV29-1 and J is TRBJ2-3; D not resolved. Germline V CDR1 and CDR2: SQVTM, ANQGSEA. This CDR3 has 10 amino acids. The germline V and J ends were trimmed by 6 bases and 1 base, with 2 bases remaining between them. CDR3 amino acids: CSVGTDTQYF. The CDR3 DNA follows: TGCAGCGTGGGCACAGATACGCAGTATTTT.

At least ten counts were recorded for this clonotype. The chain joins TRBV11-2 to TRBJ2-3; D perhaps matches TRBD1 (5 bases). Trimming removed 5 bases at V and 0 bases at J, with 9 bases between. The CDR3 loop spans 14 amino acids. From germline, CDR1 is SGHAT and CDR2 FQNNGV. CDR3 coding DNA: TGTGCCAGCAGCGTTGGACATAGCACAGATACGCAGTATTTT. Its protein is CASSVGHSTDTQYF. Complete variable domain (other parts from reference TRBV11-2 and TRBJ2-3): EAGVAQSPRYKIIEKRQSVAFWCNPISGHATLYWYQQILGQGPKLLIQFQNNGVVDDSQLPKDRFSAERLKGVDSTLKIQPAKLEDSAVYLCASSVGHSTDTQYFGPGTRLTVL.

In this sample, this clonotype turned up many times. CDR3 in amino acids: CSARDPGPRRSNEQFF. CDR3 sequence (DNA): TGCAGTGCTAGAGACCCAGGACCGAGGAGGTCTAATGAGCAGTTCTTC. This chain uses TRBV20-1 with TRBJ2-1, with D perhaps TRBD2 (5 bases). The germline CDR1 and CDR2 sequences are DFQATT and SNEGSKA (reference sequence). The CDR3 runs 16 residues. V lost 0 bases and J 7 bases, leaving 19 bases between the germline ends.

This clonotype has ten or more counts. The chain is built from TRBV14 and TRBJ2-2; D gene uncertain. V was shortened by 6 bases and J by 6 bases, with 14 bases between the two germline ends. CDR3 length: 14 amino acids. From germline, CDR1 is SGHDN and CDR2 FVKESK. Here the CDR3 reads CASSQSLLAGELFF. In nucleotides, the CDR3 is TGTGCCAGCAGTCAATCCTTGTTGGCCGGGGAGCTGTTTTTT.

There are many counts of this clonotype. V gene TRBV7-9 combines with J gene TRBJ2-1, with 11 nucleotides matching TRBD2. Germline trimming cut 5 bases from V and 1 base from J; bases unmatched to any gene: 1. The CDR3 length is 15 residues. Germline CDR1 reads SEHNR; CDR2 reads FQNEAQ (reference sequence). CDR3 residues: CASSTSGGSYNEQFF. The CDR3, as DNA: TGTGCCAGCAGCACTAGCGGGGGATCCTACAATGAGCAGTTCTTC.